This TCR beta chain was profiled in a study of T cell responses to AZD1222 COVID-19 vaccine. Findings of the study overall: Clonal diversity was possibly underestimated, and white British individuals and females predominated among donors.

This CDR3 comprises 16 residues. Germline CDR1 is SEHNR and CDR2 is FQNEAQ (reference sequence). Deletions cut 5 bases from V and 4 bases from J, with 20 bases between. TCRdb's table, derived via immunoSEQ multiplex PCR, lists solely in-frame clones and lacks some. The sample has roughly 120,000 clones, 80% to 90% seen once. This clone has just one count. Its antigen is unidentified. This TCR was sampled from an adult in good health. The source material was peripheral blood, sampled on day 0 of MenACWY control vaccination. J is TRBJ1-2 and V is TRBV7-9; a weak D match, TRBD1 (6 bases). The CDR3 nucleotides are TGTGCCAGCAGCCCCGGGGGGGCAGGTGAAACCTATGGCTACACCTTC. Translation: CASSPGGAGETYGYTF.